This T cell receptor beta chain is drawn from a study of OX40 agonist ivuxolimab in advanced cancers. The overall study: Ivuxolimab doses were 0.01, 0.1, 0.3, 1.5, 3 or 10 mg/kg every 2 weeks. Patients assigned to dose escalation were diagnosed with hepatocellular carcinoma, melanoma, renal cell or head and neck cancer.

For this clone: Antigen unknown.

Trimming pared 6 bases from V and 0 bases from J, leaving 8 bases between. This CDR3 contains 13 residues. From germline, CDR1 is MNHEY and CDR2 SMNVEV (reference sequence). Whole-study findings and limits: Antigen specificity was not determined for the expanded peripheral T cells. At 0.1 to 3.0 mg/kg and by week 6, clonal expansion occurred in CD4+ and CD8+ blood T cells.

The repertoire was sequenced with immunoSEQ multiplex PCR; TCRdb's copy has only in-frame clones and lacks some. The sample lists 80,000 to 90,000 clones, about 81% occurring once. J is TRBJ1-2 and V is TRBV27; D remains ambiguous. This TCR came from an adult with an advanced solid tumor such as melanoma, head and neck, liver or kidney cancer. The sequences come from CD4+ or CD8+ T cells sorted from blood, collected in a trial of the OX40 agonist ivuxolimab. CDR3 sequence reads: CASSTVANYGYTF. The CDR3 DNA follows: TGTGCCAGCAGCACAGTAGCTAACTATGGCTACACCTTC.